What follows is one TCR beta chain and its context. V gave up 2 bases and J gave up 1 base, with 15 bases separating them. This CDR3 has 16 amino acids. The V gene's germline CDR1 is SGDLS and CDR2 YYNGEE. This entry comes from a study of blood T cell repertoires in COVID-19. Study details: The origin of the acute and convalescent COVID-19 samples was the United States, Italy and Spain. T cells, B-cell-depleted T cells, or PBMCs supplied cDNA or gDNA.

As originally analysed: From reference gene primer amplification, estimates of nucleated cell counts were derived. Profiled with immunoSEQ multiplex PCR; TCRdb holds only in-frame clones, not every one. That table furnishes V, J and clone size, whereas the DNA furnished D and trimming. The table shows just over 25,000 clones, with 88% occurring only once. The TCR originated in a man aged 70 or older with acute or convalescent COVID-19. The J gene is TRBJ1-2, the V gene TRBV9; D gene unclear. The material sequenced was peripheral blood. The CDR3 DNA reads TGTGCCAGCAGCGTTGGCGCCAGGCCCTATAACTATGGCTACACCTTC. Amino acid sequence: CASSVGARPYNYGYTF.